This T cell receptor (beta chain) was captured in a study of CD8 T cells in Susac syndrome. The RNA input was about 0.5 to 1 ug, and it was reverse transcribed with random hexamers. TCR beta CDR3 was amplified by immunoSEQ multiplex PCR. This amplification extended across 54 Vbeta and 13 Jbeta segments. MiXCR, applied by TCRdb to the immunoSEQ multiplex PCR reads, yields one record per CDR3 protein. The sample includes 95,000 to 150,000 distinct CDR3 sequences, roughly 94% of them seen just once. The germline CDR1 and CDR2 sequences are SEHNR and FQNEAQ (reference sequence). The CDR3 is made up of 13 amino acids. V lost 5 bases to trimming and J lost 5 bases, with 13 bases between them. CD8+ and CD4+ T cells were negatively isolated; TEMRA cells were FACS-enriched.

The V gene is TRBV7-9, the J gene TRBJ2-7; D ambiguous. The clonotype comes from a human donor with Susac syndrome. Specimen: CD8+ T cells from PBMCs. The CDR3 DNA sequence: TGTGCCAGCAGCCCAGAAGGTTTCCACGAGCAGTACTTC. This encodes CASSPEGFHEQYF.